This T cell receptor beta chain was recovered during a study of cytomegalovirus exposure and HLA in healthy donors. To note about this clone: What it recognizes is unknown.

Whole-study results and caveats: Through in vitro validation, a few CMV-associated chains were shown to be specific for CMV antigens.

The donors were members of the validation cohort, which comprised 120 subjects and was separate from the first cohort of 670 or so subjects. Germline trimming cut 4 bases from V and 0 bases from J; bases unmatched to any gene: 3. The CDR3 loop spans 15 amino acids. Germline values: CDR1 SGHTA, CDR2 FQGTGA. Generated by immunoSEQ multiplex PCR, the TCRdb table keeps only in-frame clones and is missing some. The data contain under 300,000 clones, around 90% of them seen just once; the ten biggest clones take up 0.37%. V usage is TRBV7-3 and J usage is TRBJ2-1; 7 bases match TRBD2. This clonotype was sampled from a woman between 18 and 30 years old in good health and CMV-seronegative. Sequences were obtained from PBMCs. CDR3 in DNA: TGTGCCAGCAGCTGGGGGGGAAGCTCCTACAATGAGCAGTTCTTC. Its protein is CASSWGGSSYNEQFF.